The 3 T cell receptor beta chains in this list originate from one sample, sequenced in a study of blood T cell repertoires in COVID-19. Clones were read by immunoSEQ multiplex PCR, and TCRdb kept only the in-frame ones, dropping some. The sample consists of some 73,000 clones, 82% of them appearing once. Specimen: peripheral blood. These receptors were obtained from a woman aged 60-70 years with acute or convalescent COVID-19.

The chain joins TRBV28 to TRBJ1-2, with TRBD1 matching over 12 bases. V lost 4 bases, J lost 1 base, and 7 bases stayed unmatched. Germline V gives CDR1 MDHEN, CDR2 SYDVKM. The CDR3 has 17 residues. CDR3 residues: CASSSSGQGAYNYGYTF. CDR3 bases: TGTGCCAGCAGTTCATCGGGACAGGGGGCTTATAACTATGGCTACACCTTC.

V is TRBV28 and J is TRBJ2-1; TRBD2 matches at 8 bases. V was clipped by 3 bases and J by 6 bases; unmatched bases: 7. The germline V gene encodes CDR1 MDHEN and CDR2 SYDVKM. The length of the CDR3 is 15 residues. In DNA, the CDR3 is TGTGCCAGCAGTTTTGCTAGCGGGCCCCTCAATGAGCAGTTCTTC. Encoded protein: CASSFASGPLNEQFF.

J is TRBJ2-1 and V is TRBV7-2; 8 bases are shared with TRBD2. This CDR3 is built from 16 residues. The J segment lost 5 bases and the V segment lost 2 bases, leaving 8 bases of the junction unmatched. CDR1 SGHTA and CDR2 FQGNSA come from the germline V gene. The CDR3 region has the DNA TGTGCCAGCAGCTTATGGTCGGGGGGGAGCGACAATGAGCAGTTCTTC. Encoded protein: CASSLWSGGSDNEQFF.